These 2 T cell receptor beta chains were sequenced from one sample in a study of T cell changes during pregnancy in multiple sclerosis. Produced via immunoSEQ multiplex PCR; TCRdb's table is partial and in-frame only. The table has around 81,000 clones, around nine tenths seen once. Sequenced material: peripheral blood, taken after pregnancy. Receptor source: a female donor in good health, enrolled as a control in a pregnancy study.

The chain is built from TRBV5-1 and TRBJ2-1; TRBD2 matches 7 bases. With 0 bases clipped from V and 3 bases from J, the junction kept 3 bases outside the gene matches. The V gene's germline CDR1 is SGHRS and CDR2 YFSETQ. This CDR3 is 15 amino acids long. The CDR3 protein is CASSLGRGDYNEQFF. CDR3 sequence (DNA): TGCGCCAGCAGCTTGGGTCGGGGGGACTACAATGAGCAGTTCTTC.

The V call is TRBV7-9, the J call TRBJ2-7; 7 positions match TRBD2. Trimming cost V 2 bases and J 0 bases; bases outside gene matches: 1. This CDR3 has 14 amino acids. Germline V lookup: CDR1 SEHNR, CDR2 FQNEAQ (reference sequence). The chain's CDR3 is CASSLSGASYEQYF. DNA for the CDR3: TGTGCCAGCAGCTTAAGCGGGGCCTCCTACGAGCAGTACTTC.